The TCR beta chain under discussion was sequenced for a study of blood T cell repertoires in COVID-19. For the study at large: The cDNA or gDNA used as material had been derived from T cells, B-cell-depleted T cells, or PBMCs.

Patients from Seattle were sampled longitudinally, starting during active infection. V was clipped by 3 bases and J by 4 bases, with 16 bases between them. Germline V gene sequence: CDR1 DFQATT, CDR2 SNEGSKA (reference sequence). This CDR3 comprises 15 residues. The repertoire was sequenced with immunoSEQ multiplex PCR; TCRdb's copy has only in-frame clones and lacks some. The sample lists some 450,000 clones, 80% to 90% seen once, with roughly 0.76% in the top ten. The receptor comes from a man in his late teens or twenties with COVID-19, enrolled during active disease. This chain connects TRBV20-1 to TRBJ1-5, with a weak D call TRBD1 (6 bases). Input material: peripheral blood. Written as DNA, the CDR3 is TGCAGTGCTAGTATCGCGCGGACAGATAATCAGCCCCAGCATTTT. Protein sequence: CSASIARTDNQPQHF.